Below, 7 T cell receptor beta chains from the same sample are listed, as sequenced in a study of CD4 T cells in relation to SARS-CoV-2 and coronaviruses. Their target antigens are unknown. The data were produced by immunoSEQ multiplex PCR, yet TCRdb's version contains in-frame clones alone and is incomplete. The sample lists tens of thousands of clones, 72% occurring once. CD4+ T cells from unexposed donors were obtained before the COVID-19 pandemic (2011-2018). After roughly ten days of culture, CD4+ T cells were isolated. The specimen was CD4+ T cells from PBMCs, cultured in vitro. Source of these receptors: a human donor in good health.

The rearrangement joins TRBV5-1 to TRBJ2-2; possibly TRBD2 for D (6 bases). CDR3 length equals 15 residues. The germline V gene encodes CDR1 SGHRS and CDR2 YFSETQ. Trimming cost V 2 bases and J 5 bases, with 13 bases left between them. CDR3 loop: CASSLSGQGTGELFF. CDR3 DNA: TGCGCCAGCAGCTTAAGCGGGCAGGGAACCGGGGAGCTGTTTTTT.

The chain combines TRBV19 with TRBJ1-5; D perhaps matches TRBD1 (5 bases). Germline V gene sequence: CDR1 LNHDA, CDR2 SQIVND (reference sequence). The CDR3 is 15 amino acids. Trimming stripped 3 bases from V and 2 bases from J, with 11 bases between. This CDR3 is CASSMYGAGNQPQHF. The CDR3 nucleotides read TGTGCCAGTAGTATGTATGGGGCTGGCAATCAGCCCCAGCATTTT. Supplemented by reference TRBV19 and TRBJ1-5, the full variable domain reads DGGITQSPKYLFRKEGQNVTLSCEQNLNHDAMYWYRQDPGQGLRLIYYSQIVNDFQKGDIAEGYSVSREKKESFPLTVTSAQKNPTAFYLCASSMYGAGNQPQHFGDGTRLSIL.

This clone turned up a few times. The V and J genes are TRBV14 and TRBJ1-4; possible D gene TRBD1, 6 bases. Germline V gives CDR1 SGHDN, CDR2 FVKESK. CDR3 size: 16 residues. With 1 base removed from V and 7 bases from J, the gap between germline ends came to 16 bases. The CDR3 sequence: CASSQAPRKGGEKLFF. Written as DNA, the CDR3 is TGTGCCAGCAGCCAAGCCCCACGGAAAGGGGGTGAAAAACTGTTTTTT.

The gene calls are TRBV4-3 and TRBJ1-4, with D unclear. The germline V and J ends were trimmed by 0 bases and 4 bases, with 9 bases remaining between them. Germline loops: CDR1 LGHNA, CDR2 YSLEER. This CDR3 has 15 amino acids. The CDR3 bases are TGCGCCAGCAGCCAAGAAGGGAGTTTTAATGAAAAACTGTTTTTT. It codes for CASSQEGSFNEKLFF.

On this clone itself: A junction end diverges from the germline sequence, so it may reflect a read error. The identical CDR3 is also encoded by other nucleotide sequences in the sample. V usage is TRBV7-2 and J usage is TRBJ1-1, with a weak D call TRBD1 (5 bases). The CDR3 runs to 14 residues. The germline CDR1 and CDR2 sequences are SGHTA and FQGNSA. Here the CDR3 DNA reads TGTGCCAGCAGCTTGGGGGGGTTGAAGACTGAAGCTTTCTTT. This translates into CASSLGGLKTEAFF.

In nucleotides, the CDR3 is TGCGCCAGCAGATCTTTATCTTTCGGGAGTGGCGAGACCCAGTACTTC. This gives the protein CASRSLSFGSGETQYF. V usage is TRBV5-1 and J usage is TRBJ2-5; TRBD2 might be the D (6 bases). V was clipped by 5 bases and J by 5 bases, with 22 bases between them. Germline CDR1 and CDR2: SGHRS and YFSETQ. This CDR3 has 16 amino acids. Together with reference TRBV5-1 and TRBJ2-5, the CDR3 gives the full variable domain: KAGVTQTPRYLIKTRGQQVTLSCSPISGHRSVSWYQQTPGQGLQFLFEYFSETQRNKGNFPGRFSGRQFSNSRSEMNVSTLELGDSALYLCASRSLSFGSGETQYFGPGTRLLVL.

This rearrangement joins TRBV9 to TRBJ2-5; weak D call: TRBD2 (6 bases). CDR3 length equals 15 residues. Between the trimmed V and J ends, which lost 0 bases and 2 bases, there was a span of 11 bases. The germline gives CDR1 SGDLS, CDR2 YYNGEE. This CDR3 reads CASSVVGGWQETQYF. CDR3 bases: TGTGCCAGCAGCGTAGTTGGAGGGTGGCAAGAGACCCAGTACTTC.